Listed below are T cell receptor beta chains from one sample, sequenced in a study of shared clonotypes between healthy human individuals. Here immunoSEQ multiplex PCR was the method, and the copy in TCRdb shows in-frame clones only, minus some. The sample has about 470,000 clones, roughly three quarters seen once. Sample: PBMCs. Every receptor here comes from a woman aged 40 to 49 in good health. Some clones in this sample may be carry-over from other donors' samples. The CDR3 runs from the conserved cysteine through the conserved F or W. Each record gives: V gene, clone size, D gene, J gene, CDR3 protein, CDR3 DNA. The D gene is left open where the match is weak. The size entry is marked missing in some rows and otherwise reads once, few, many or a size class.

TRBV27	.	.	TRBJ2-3	CASTLRGRNTDTQYF	TGTGCCAGCACCCTCCGTGGGCGAAACACAGATACGCAGTATTTT
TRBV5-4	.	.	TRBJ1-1	CASRVGLMNTEAFF	TGTGCCAGCAGGGTTGGACTGATGAACACTGAAGCTTTCTTT
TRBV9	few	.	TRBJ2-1	CASSTIRSSYNEQFF	TGTGCCAGCAGCACGATCCGGAGCTCCTACAATGAGCAGTTCTTC
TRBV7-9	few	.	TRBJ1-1	CASKLVSDYTEAFF	TGTGCCAGCAAGCTCGTATCAGATTACACTGAAGCTTTCTTT
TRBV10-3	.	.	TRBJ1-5	CAISEQGGHSNQPQHF	TGTGCCATCAGTGAGCAAGGGGGGCATAGCAATCAGCCCCAGCATTTT
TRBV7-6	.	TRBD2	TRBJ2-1	CASSSGTSGYNEQFF	TGTGCCAGCAGTTCCGGGACTAGCGGGTACAATGAGCAGTTCTTC
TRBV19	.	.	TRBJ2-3	CASSTAGGSDTQYF	TGTGCCAGTAGTACCGCCGGGGGTTCAGATACGCAGTATTTT
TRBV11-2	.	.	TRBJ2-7	CASSPRGGVSSYEQYF	TGTGCCAGCAGCCCAAGGGGCGGGGTGAGCTCCTACGAGCAGTACTTC
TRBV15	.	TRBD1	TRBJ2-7	CATSRVQGVGYEQYF	TGTGCCACCAGCCGAGTCCAGGGGGTAGGTTACGAGCAGTACTTC
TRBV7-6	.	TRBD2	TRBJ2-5	CASSSFHSGSEETQYF	TGTGCCAGCAGCTCGTTTCATAGCGGGAGTGAGGAGACCCAGTACTTC
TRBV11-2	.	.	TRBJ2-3	CASSPRDTLITDTQYF	TGTGCCAGCAGCCCCCGGGACACCTTAATCACAGATACGCAGTATTTT
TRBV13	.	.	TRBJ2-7	CASSSSSSSYEQYF	TGTGCCAGCAGCTCTTCCTCCTCCTCCTACGAGCAGTACTTC
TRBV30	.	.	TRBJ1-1	CAWTRGNTEAFF	TGTGCCTGGACTCGGGGGAACACTGAAGCTTTCTTT
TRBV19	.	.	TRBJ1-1	CASTPRGNTEAFF	TGTGCCAGTACCCCTCGGGGGAACACTGAAGCTTTCTTT
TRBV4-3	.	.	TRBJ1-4	CASSQDRGDEKLFF	TGCGCCAGCAGCCAAGATCGAGGGGATGAAAAACTGTTTTTT
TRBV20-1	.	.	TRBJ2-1	CSATGTSEQFF	TGCAGTGCCACCGGGACCTCGGAGCAGTTCTTC